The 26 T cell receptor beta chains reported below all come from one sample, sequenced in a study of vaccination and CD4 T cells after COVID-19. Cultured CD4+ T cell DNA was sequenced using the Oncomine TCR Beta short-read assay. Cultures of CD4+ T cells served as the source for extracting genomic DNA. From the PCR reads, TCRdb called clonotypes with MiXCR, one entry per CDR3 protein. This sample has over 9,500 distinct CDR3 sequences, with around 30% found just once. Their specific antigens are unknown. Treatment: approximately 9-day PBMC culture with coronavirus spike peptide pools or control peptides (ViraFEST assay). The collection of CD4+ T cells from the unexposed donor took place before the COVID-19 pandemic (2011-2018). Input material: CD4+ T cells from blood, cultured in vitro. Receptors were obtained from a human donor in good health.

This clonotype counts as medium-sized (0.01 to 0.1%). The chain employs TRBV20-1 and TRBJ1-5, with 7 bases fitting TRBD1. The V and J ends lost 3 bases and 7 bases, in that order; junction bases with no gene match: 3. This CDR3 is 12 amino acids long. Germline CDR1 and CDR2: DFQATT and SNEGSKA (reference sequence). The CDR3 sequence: CSASQGGQPQHF. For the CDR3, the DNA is TGCAGTGCTAGTCAGGGGGGCCAGCCCCAGCATTTT.

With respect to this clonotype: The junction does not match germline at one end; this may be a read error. The CDR3 protein is CASSYTSGRAF. The CDR3 DNA reads TGTGCCAGTAGTTACACCTCAGGGAGAGCCTTC. This chain links TRBV19 with TRBJ1-2; D might be TRBD1 (5 bases). This CDR3 spans 11 amino acids. Germline CDR1 and CDR2: LNHDA and SQIVND (reference sequence).

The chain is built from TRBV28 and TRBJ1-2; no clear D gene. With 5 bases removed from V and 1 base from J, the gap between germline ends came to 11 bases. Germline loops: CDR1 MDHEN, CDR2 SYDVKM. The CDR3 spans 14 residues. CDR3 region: CASSPGILNYGYTF. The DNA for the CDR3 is TGTGCCAGCAGTCCCGGGATTCTTAACTATGGCTACACCTTC.

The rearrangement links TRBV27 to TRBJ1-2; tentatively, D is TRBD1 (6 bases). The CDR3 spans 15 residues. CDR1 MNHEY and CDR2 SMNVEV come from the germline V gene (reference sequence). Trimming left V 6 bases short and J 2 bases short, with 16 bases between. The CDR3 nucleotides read TGTGCCAGCAGGGAACAGGGAGGAGCGAACTATGGCTACACCTTC. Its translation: CASREQGGANYGYTF.

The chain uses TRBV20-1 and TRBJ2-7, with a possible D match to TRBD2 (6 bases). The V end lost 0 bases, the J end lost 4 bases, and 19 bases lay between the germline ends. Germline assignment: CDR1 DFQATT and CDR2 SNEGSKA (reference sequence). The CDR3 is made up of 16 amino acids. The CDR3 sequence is CSARDLWRRDRYEQYF. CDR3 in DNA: TGCAGTGCTAGAGATCTCTGGCGGCGGGATAGGTACGAGCAGTACTTC.

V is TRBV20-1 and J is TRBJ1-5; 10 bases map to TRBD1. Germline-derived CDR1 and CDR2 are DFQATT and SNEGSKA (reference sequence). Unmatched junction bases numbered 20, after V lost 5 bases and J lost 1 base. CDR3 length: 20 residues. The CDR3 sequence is CSAAVESGQGKVRSNQPQHF. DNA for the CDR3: TGCAGTGCTGCCGTTGAATCGGGACAGGGGAAAGTGCGAAGCAATCAGCCCCAGCATTTT.

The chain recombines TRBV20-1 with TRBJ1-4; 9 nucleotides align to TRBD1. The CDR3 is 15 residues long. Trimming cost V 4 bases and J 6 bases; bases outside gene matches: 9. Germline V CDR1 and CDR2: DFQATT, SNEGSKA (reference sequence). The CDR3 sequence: CSATRTGAQDEKLFF. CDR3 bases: TGCAGTGCTACCAGGACAGGGGCGCAGGATGAAAAACTGTTTTTT.

CDR3 nucleotide sequence: TGTGCCAGCAGAACCCGAAGTCGAGGCGGCTACACCTTC. Its translation: CASRTRSRGGYTF. The chain employs TRBV28 and TRBJ1-2; D is unresolved. The CDR3 sequence is 13 residues long. With 6 bases removed from V and 8 bases from J, the gap between germline ends came to 16 bases. CDR1 is MDHEN, CDR2 SYDVKM, per germline.

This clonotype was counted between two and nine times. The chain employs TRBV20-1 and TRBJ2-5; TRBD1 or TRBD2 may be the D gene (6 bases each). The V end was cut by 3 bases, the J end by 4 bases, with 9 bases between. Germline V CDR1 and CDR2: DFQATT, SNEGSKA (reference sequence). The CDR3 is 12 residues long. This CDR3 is CSASKGGETQYF. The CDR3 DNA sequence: TGCAGTGCTAGTAAGGGGGGAGAGACCCAGTACTTC.

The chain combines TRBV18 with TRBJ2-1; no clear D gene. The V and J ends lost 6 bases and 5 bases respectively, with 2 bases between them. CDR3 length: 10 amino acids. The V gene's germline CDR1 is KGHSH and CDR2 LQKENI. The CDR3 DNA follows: TGTGCCAGCTCGAACAATGAGCAGTTCTTC. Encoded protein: CASSNNEQFF.

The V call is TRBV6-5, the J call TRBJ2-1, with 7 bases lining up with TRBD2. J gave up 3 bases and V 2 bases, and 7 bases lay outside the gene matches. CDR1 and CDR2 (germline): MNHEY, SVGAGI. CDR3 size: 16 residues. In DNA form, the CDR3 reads TGTGCCAGCAGTTACCGGACTAGGGGTTTCTACAATGAGCAGTTCTTC. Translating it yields CASSYRTRGFYNEQFF.

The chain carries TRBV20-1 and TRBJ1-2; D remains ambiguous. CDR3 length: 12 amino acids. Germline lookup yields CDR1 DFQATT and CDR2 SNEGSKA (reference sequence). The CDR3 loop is CNGGRILYGYTF. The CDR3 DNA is TGCAACGGAGGGAGGATCCTCTATGGCTACACCTTC.

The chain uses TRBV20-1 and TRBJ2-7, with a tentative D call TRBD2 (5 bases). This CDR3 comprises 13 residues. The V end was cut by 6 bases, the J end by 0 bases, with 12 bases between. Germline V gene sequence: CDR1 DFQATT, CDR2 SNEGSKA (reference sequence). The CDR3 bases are TGCAGTGCCCGAGGAGGCCACTCCTACGAGCAGTACTTC. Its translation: CSARGGHSYEQYF.

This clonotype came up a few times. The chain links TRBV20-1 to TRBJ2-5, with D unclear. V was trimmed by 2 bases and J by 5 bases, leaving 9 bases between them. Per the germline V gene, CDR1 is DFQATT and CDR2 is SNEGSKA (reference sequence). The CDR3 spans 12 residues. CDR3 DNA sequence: TGCAGTGCTAGACCCTCATCGGAGACCCAGTACTTC. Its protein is CSARPSSETQYF.

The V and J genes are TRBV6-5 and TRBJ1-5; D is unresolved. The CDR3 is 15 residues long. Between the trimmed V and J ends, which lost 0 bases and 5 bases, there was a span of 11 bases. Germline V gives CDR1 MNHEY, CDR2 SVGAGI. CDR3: CASSYSGTSYQPQHF. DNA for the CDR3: TGTGCCAGCAGTTACTCAGGAACCAGTTATCAGCCCCAGCATTTT.

CDR3 bases: TGTGCCAGCAGCTTAGCGGGTACCTACGAGCAGTACTTC. Protein product: CASSLAGTYEQYF. The V call is TRBV7-9, the J call TRBJ2-7, with D unresolved. Germline V gene data show CDR1 as SEHNR and CDR2 as FQNEAQ (reference sequence). CDR3 length: 13 residues. Trimming removed 0 bases at V and 2 bases at J, with 5 bases between.

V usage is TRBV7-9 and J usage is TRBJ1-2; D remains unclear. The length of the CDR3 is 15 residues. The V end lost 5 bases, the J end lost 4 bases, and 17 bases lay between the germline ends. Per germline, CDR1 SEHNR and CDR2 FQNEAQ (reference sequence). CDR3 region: CASSKNVREVYGYTF. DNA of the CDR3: TGTGCCAGCAGCAAAAACGTTAGGGAAGTCTATGGCTACACCTTC.

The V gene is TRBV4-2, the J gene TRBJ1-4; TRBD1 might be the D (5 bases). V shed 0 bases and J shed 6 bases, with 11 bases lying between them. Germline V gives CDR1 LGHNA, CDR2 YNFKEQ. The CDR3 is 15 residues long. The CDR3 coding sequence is TGTGCCAGCAGCCAAGAGGGAAGAGGGGATGAAAAACTGTTTTTT. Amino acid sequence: CASSQEGRGDEKLFF.

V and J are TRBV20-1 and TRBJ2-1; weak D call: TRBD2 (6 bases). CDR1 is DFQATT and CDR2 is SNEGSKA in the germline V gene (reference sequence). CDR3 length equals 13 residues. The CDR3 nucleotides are TGCAGCCCAAAGCCTAGCGCGGTCGATGAGCAGTTCTTC. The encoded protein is CSPKPSAVDEQFF.

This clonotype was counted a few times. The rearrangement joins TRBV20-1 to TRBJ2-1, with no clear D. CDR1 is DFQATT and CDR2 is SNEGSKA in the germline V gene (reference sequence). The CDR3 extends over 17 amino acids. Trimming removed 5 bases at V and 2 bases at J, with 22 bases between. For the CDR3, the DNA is TGCAGTGCTCCAGGCCCACTCAAGGAATGGCCCTACAATGAGCAGTTCTTC. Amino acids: CSAPGPLKEWPYNEQFF.

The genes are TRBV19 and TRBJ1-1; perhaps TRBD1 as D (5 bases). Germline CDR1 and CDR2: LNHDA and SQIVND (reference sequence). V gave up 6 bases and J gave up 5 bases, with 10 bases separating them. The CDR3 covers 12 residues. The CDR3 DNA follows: TGTGCCAGTAGGAAAGGGGTAACTGAAGCTTTCTTT. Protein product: CASRKGVTEAFF.

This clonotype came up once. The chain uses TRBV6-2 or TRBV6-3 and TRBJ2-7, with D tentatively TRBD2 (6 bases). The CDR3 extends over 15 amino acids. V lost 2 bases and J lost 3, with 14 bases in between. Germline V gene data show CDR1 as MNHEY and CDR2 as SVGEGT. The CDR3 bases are TGTGCCAGCAGTTACGGGTTAGCGGCCATCTACGAGCAGTACTTC. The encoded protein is CASSYGLAAIYEQYF.

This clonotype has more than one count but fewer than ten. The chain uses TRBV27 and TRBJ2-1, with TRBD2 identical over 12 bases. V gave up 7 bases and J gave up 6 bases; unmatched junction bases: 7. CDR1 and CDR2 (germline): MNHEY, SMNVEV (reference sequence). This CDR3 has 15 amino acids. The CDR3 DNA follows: TGTGCCAGCACTTCCCTGGGACTAGCGGGCAATGAGCAGTTCTTC. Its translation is CASTSLGLAGNEQFF.

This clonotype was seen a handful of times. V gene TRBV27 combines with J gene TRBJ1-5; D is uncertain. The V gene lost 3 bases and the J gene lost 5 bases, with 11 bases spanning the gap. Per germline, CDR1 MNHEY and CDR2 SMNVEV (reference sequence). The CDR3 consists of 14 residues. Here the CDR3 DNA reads TGTGCCAGCAGTTTGGTAGGAATATATCAGCCCCAGCATTTT. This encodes CASSLVGIYQPQHF.

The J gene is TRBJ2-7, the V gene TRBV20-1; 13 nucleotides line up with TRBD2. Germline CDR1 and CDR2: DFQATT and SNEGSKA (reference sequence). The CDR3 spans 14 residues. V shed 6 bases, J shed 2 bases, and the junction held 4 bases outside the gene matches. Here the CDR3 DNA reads TGCAGTGCGAGACTAGCGGGAGGCCCCTACGAGCAGTACTTC. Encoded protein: CSARLAGGPYEQYF.

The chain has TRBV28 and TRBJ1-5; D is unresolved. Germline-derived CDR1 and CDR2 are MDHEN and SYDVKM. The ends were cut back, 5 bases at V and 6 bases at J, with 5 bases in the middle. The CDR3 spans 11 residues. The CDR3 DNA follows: TGTGCCAGCAGTCCAGGTCAGCCCCAGCATTTT. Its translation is CASSPGQPQHF.